This T cell receptor beta chain was identified in a study of cytomegalovirus exposure and HLA in healthy donors. Study observations and caveats: For most TCR beta V segments, an earlier analysis put the productive rate at about 87% or about 30% of the time. Per a later analysis, HLA-associated TCR beta chains showed more clonal expansion than other, equally common TCR beta chains.

60 Vbeta and 13 Jbeta primers were used in PCR. Generated by immunoSEQ multiplex PCR, the TCRdb table keeps only in-frame clones and is missing some. This table has about 150,000 clones, around 80% appearing once. This clone was picked up one time. Its antigen is still unknown. Material: PBMCs. This receptor was identified in a woman between 40 and 55 years old in good health and CMV-seropositive.

The CDR3 DNA is TGCAGCGTCCCCTCACCGGGTTTTTCCTACAATGAGCAGTTCTTC. Residues: CSVPSPGFSYNEQFF. The chain recombines TRBV29-1 with TRBJ2-1; D gene uncertain. This CDR3 region has 15 residues. Germline CDR1 SQVTM, CDR2 ANQGSEA. V dropped 6 bases and J dropped 1 base, with 16 bases sitting between them.